Listed below are T cell receptor beta chains from one sample, sequenced in a study of blood T cell repertoires in COVID-19. Repertoires were generated with immunoSEQ multiplex PCR, while TCRdb's copy carries only in-frame clones and drops some. The data show 200,000 or so clones, around four fifths seen once. The sequencing input was peripheral blood. Receptors originate from a human donor in a cohort sampled during active COVID-19. CDR3s include the opening cysteine and the closing phenylalanine or tryptophan. Clone size is given for some rows only: seen once, a few or many times, or a class if the clone is expanded.

TRBJ2-1 | NA | TRBV7-2 | CASSLVKASGRNNEQFF
TRBJ2-1 | NA | TRBV11-2 | CASSLALAANEQFF
TRBJ1-2 | NA | TRBV30 | CASRTTAGGYTF
TRBJ1-6 | NA | TRBV19 | CASSIGGTGLGSPLHF
TRBJ2-2 | NA | TRBV3-1/TRBV3-2 | CASSQDWGDTGELFF
TRBJ2-3 | once | TRBV9 | CASSVLGLAGGDRTDTQYF
TRBJ2-3 | NA | TRBV9 | CASNRGAGGTDTQYF
TRBJ1-1 | NA | TRBV24-1 | CATREDRVVTEAFF
TRBJ2-2 | NA | TRBV5-6 | CASSLGVGGRTGELFF
TRBJ2-3 | NA | TRBV27 | CASSPSTDTQYF
TRBJ2-7 | NA | TRBV19 | CASSISNWASGDSYEQYF
TRBJ2-2 | NA | TRBV5-1 | CASSQSNTNTGELFF
TRBJ2-5 | NA | TRBV2 | CASSVAGGSEETQYF
TRBJ1-1 | NA | TRBV5-5 | CASSLGALNTEAFF
TRBJ1-5 | once | TRBV18 | CASSPKIGTGGERLHF
TRBJ1-3 | NA | TRBV19 | CASSISTDSGNTIYF
TRBJ1-2 | NA | TRBV3-1/TRBV3-2 | CASSPGQGDYGYTF
TRBJ1-6 | NA | TRBV28 | CASSSTGANSPLHF
TRBJ1-2 | NA | TRBV5-1 | CASSLTANYGYTF
TRBJ1-1 | NA | TRBV5-1 | CASSLKQGSAGTEAFF
TRBJ1-2 | NA | TRBV5-4 | CASSSDSWGGYTF
TRBJ2-5 | NA | TRBV5-1 | CASSLQGQETQYF
TRBJ1-1 | once | TRBV12-3/TRBV12-4 | CASSAGFTEAFF
TRBJ1-2 | few | TRBV19 | CASSPQVNYGYTF
TRBJ2-5 | NA | TRBV11-2 | CASSLTGTETQYF
TRBJ2-5 | NA | TRBV7-8 | CASSSSREETQYF
TRBJ2-1 | NA | TRBV29-1 | CSALTGNEQFF
TRBJ2-3 | NA | TRBV29-1 | CSVEGITSTDTQYF
TRBJ2-5 | NA | TRBV11-3 | CASSQGQGRDETQYF
TRBJ1-1 | NA | TRBV5-1 | CASSLFGSNTEAFF
TRBJ2-7 | NA | TRBV7-8 | CASSSTQGYEQYF
TRBJ1-2 | NA | TRBV19 | CASRGGSDGYTF
TRBJ2-1 | NA | TRBV7-9 | CAGARGAYNEQFF
TRBJ2-1 | NA | TRBV9 | CASSVSPLNEQFF
TRBJ1-3 | NA | TRBV19 | CASSPAVTSGNTIYF
TRBJ1-5 | NA | TRBV5-1 | CASSLSGGYQPQHF
TRBJ1-6 | few | TRBV4-2 | CASSQEKGRGNSPLHF
TRBJ1-4 | NA | TRBV6-5 | CASSLAKDEKLFF
TRBJ2-3 | NA | TRBV7-8 | CASSLSGVGTDTQYF